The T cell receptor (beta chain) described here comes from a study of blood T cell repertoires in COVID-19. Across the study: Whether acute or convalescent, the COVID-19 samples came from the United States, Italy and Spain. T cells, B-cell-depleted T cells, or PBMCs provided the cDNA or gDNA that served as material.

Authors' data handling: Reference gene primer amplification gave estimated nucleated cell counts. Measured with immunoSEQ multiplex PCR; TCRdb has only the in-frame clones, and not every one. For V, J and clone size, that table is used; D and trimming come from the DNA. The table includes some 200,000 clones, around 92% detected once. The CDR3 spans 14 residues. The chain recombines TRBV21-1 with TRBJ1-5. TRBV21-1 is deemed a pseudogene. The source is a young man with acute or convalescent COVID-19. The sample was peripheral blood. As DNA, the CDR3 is TGTGCCAGCAAGCAGAGGCCCCGCAATCAGCCCCAGCATTTT. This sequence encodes CASKQRPRNQPQHF.